These 17 T cell receptor beta chains originate from one sample sequenced in a study of blood T cell repertoires in COVID-19. Sequencing used immunoSEQ multiplex PCR; TCRdb keeps in-frame clones, though not all of them. The sample contains 95,000 to 110,000 clones, more than 85% of which appear only once. The sequenced material came from peripheral blood. Receptors originate from a human donor in a cohort sampled during active COVID-19.

The CDR3: CASSGWRAGGPNEQFF. DNA of the CDR3: TGTGCCAGCTCGGGCTGGAGGGCGGGAGGGCCTAATGAGCAGTTCTTC. The chain combines TRBV2 with TRBJ2-1; 9 bases are shared with TRBD2. Germline V gene lookup returns CDR1 SNHLY and CDR2 FYNNEI. Losses at the gene ends were 8 bases for V and 7 bases for J; bases not matched to a gene: 15. The CDR3 consists of 16 residues.

The chain employs TRBV3-1 (or the pseudogene TRBV3-2) and TRBJ2-3; D perhaps matches TRBD2 (6 bases). The ends were cut back, 5 bases at V and 9 bases at J, with 12 bases in the middle. The CDR3 runs to 12 residues. CDR1 and CDR2 from the germline V gene are LGHDT and YNNKEL (reference sequence). Written as DNA, the CDR3 is TGTGCCAGCAGCTACGGGAGCGTGACGCAGTATTTT. Translated: CASSYGSVTQYF.

The table lists this clone with a count of one. J is TRBJ1-1 and V is TRBV12-5; maybe TRBD1 (5 bases). The CDR3 spans 12 residues. Trimming took 8 bases from V and 11 from J, leaving 18 bases between them. Per germline, CDR1 LGHNT and CDR2 FRNRAP. CDR3 sequence (DNA): TGTGCTAGTTCGACAGACCATAGGACGGCTTTCTTT. Its translation: CASSTDHRTAFF.

The genes are TRBV7-6 and TRBJ2-7; weak D call: TRBD2 (5 bases). V lost 2 bases, J lost 9 bases, and 8 bases lay in between. CDR1 is SGHVS and CDR2 is FNYEAQ in the germline V gene. CDR3 length: 11 residues. The CDR3 coding sequence is TGTGCCAGCAGCTTACGGGAAAGGCAGTACTTC. Amino acid sequence: CASSLRERQYF.

The chain joins TRBV19 to TRBJ1-2; 8 bases are shared with TRBD1. Germline V gene sequence: CDR1 LNHDA, CDR2 SQIVND (reference sequence). This CDR3 spans 15 amino acids. V gave up 3 bases and J gave up 1 base; unmatched junction bases: 4. For the CDR3, the DNA is TGTGCCAGTAGTATTTATGGACAGGGTAACTATGGCTACACCTTC. Encoded protein: CASSIYGQGNYGYTF.

The rearrangement links TRBV7-8 to TRBJ1-2; 10 bases line up with TRBD1. Germline loops: CDR1 SGHVS, CDR2 FQNEAQ. V shed 5 bases and J 4 bases; nucleotides not matched to a gene: 7. This CDR3 spans 15 amino acids. The CDR3 is CASSPQDRGFYGYTF. Written as DNA, the CDR3 is TGTGCCAGCAGCCCCCAGGACAGGGGGTTCTATGGCTACACCTTC.

J is TRBJ2-7 and V is TRBV3-1 (or the pseudogene TRBV3-2); 7 bases are a match to TRBD1. CDR3 length: 15 amino acids. CDR1 is LGHDT, CDR2 YNNKEL, per germline (reference sequence). V lost 0 bases, J lost 3 bases, and 5 bases stayed unmatched. The CDR3 here is CASSQDQDRFYEQYF. Written as DNA, the CDR3 is TGTGCCAGCAGCCAAGATCAGGACAGGTTCTACGAGCAGTACTTC.

The chain carries TRBV5-8 and TRBJ1-4; 7 bases align to TRBD1. Unmatched junction bases numbered 7, after V lost 0 bases and J lost 5 bases. The CDR3 runs to 16 residues. Per germline, CDR1 SGHTS and CDR2 YDEGEE. In nucleotides, the CDR3 is TGTGCCAGCAGCTTGGACGGGCGGGGACAGAATGAAAAACTGTTTTTT. As protein: CASSLDGRGQNEKLFF.

The chain has TRBV7-9 and TRBJ2-7, with D maybe TRBD2 (6 bases). This CDR3 contains 14 residues. CDR1 SEHNR and CDR2 FQNEAQ come from the germline V gene (reference sequence). V shed 1 base and J shed 2 bases, with 9 bases lying between them. The CDR3 DNA is TGTGCCAGCAGCTTAGTCGGGGGACCCTACGAGCAGTACTTC. Its protein is CASSLVGGPYEQYF.

This rearrangement joins TRBV6-5 to TRBJ2-7; no firm D call. The germline V and J ends were trimmed by 5 bases and 1 base, with 9 bases remaining between them. The CDR3 spans 13 residues. Germline CDR1 and CDR2: MNHEY and SVGAGI. Here the CDR3 reads CASSPLTSYEQYF. The CDR3 DNA reads TGTGCCAGCAGTCCCCTAACGTCCTACGAGCAGTACTTC.

The chain couples TRBV7-9 to TRBJ2-3, with unresolved D. The CDR3 has 14 amino acids. V dropped 4 bases and J dropped 1 base, with 9 bases sitting between them. Germline assignment: CDR1 SEHNR and CDR2 FQNEAQ (reference sequence). This chain's CDR3 is CASSSPSGTDTQYF. The CDR3 DNA is TGTGCCAGCAGCTCTCCGTCGGGCACAGATACGCAGTATTTT. The full variable domain, completed using reference TRBV7-9 and TRBJ2-3, is DTGVSQNPRHKITKRGQNVTFRCDPISEHNRLYWYRQTLGQGPEFLTYFQNEAQLEKSRLLSDRFSAERPKGSFSTLEIQRTEQGDSAMYLCASSSPSGTDTQYFGPGTRLTVL.

The chain has TRBV27 and TRBJ1-1; the D gene is possibly TRBD1 (5 bases). V was pared by 5 bases and J by 1 base, with 11 bases between. The CDR3 sequence is 14 residues long. Germline V gives CDR1 MNHEY, CDR2 SMNVEV (reference sequence). The CDR3 bases are TGTGCCAGCAGTATCAGGGTTGGGAACACTGAAGCTTTCTTT. Amino acids: CASSIRVGNTEAFF.

V is TRBV5-8 and J is TRBJ2-1; D unclear. V was pared by 2 bases and J by 6 bases, with 9 bases between. This CDR3 has 13 amino acids. Germline CDR1 SGHTS, CDR2 YDEGEE. The CDR3 DNA reads TGTGCCAGCAGCTTTTACAGCCTCAATGAGCAGTTCTTC. It codes for CASSFYSLNEQFF.

The chain is built from TRBV7-9 and TRBJ2-5; 7 positions match TRBD1. Germline V gene data show CDR1 as SEHNR and CDR2 as FQNEAQ (reference sequence). V lost 4 bases to trimming and J lost 1 base; unmatched junction nucleotides: 6. CDR3 length equals 15 residues. CDR3 sequence: CASSYRGGVQETQYF. The CDR3 DNA reads TGTGCCAGCAGCTACAGGGGCGGAGTCCAAGAGACCCAGTACTTC.

The rearrangement uses TRBV25-1 and TRBJ2-3; TRBD2 is a possible D gene (7 bases). Germline CDR1 is MGHDK and CDR2 is SYGVNS. The length of the CDR3 is 14 residues. V was clipped by 4 bases and J by 6 bases, with 14 bases between them. The CDR3 sequence is CASSAGGSWDTQYF. The CDR3 coding sequence is TGTGCCAGCAGTGCGGGGGGCTCTTGGGATACGCAGTATTTT.

The chain couples TRBV28 to TRBJ2-7; the D is unclear. The CDR3 consists of 14 residues. The V end was cut by 4 bases, the J end by 4 bases, with 14 bases between. Looked up from germline, CDR1 is MDHEN and CDR2 is SYDVKM. The CDR3 region has the DNA TGTGCCAGCAGTTCCTCGGTTCCCCTTTACGAGCAGTACTTC. This translates into CASSSSVPLYEQYF.

The table lists this clone with a count of one. The J gene is TRBJ1-5, the V gene TRBV6-5, with TRBD1 identical over 8 bases. The CDR3 spans 15 residues. Germline lookup yields CDR1 MNHEY and CDR2 SVGAGI. V was pared by 4 bases and J by 8 bases, with 10 bases of the junction left unmatched. The CDR3 coding sequence is TGTGCCAGCAGTTCCCTTGGACAGGGCGTAGAGCCCCAGCATTTT. Residues: CASSSLGQGVEPQHF.